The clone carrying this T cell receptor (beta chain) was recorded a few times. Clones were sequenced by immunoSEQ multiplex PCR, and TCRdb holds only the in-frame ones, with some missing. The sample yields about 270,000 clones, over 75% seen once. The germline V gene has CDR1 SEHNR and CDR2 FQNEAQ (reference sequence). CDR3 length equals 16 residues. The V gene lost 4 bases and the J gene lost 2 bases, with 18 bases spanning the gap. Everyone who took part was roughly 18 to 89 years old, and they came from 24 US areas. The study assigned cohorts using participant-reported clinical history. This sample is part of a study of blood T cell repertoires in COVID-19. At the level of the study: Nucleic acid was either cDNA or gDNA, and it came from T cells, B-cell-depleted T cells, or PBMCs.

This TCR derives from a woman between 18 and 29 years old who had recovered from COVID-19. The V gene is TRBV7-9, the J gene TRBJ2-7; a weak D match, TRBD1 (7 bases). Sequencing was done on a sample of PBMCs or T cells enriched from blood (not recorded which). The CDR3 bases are TGTGCCAGCAGCTCGCCGGGGGACAGAGCCCCCTACGAGCAGTACTTC. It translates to CASSSPGDRAPYEQYF.